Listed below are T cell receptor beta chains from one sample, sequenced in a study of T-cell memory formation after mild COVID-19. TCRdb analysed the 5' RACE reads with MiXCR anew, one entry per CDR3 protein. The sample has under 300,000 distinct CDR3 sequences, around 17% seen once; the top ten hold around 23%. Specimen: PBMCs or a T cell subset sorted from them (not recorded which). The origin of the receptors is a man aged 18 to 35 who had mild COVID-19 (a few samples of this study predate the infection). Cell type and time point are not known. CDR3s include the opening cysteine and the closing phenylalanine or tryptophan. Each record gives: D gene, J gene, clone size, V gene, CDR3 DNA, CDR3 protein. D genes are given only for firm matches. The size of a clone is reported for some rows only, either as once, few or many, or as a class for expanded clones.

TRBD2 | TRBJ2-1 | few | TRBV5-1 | TGCGCCAGCAGCCAAGGACTAGCGGGGCCTAATGAGCAGTTCTTC | CASSQGLAGPNEQFF
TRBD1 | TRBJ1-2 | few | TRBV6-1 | TGTGCCAGCAGAACGGGACAGGATAGATATGGCTACACCTTC | CASRTGQDRYGYTF
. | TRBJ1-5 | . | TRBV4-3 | TGCGCCAGCAGCCCCGGGATTGGAGGGCCGTATAGCAATCAGCCCCAGCATTTT | CASSPGIGGPYSNQPQHF
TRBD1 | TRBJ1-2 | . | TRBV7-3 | TGTGCCAGCAGCTTAGGGGACAGGGGCTATGGCTACACCTTC | CASSLGDRGYGYTF
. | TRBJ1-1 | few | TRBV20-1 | TGCAGTGCTAGTTGGGAGTTGGGAGCTTTCTTT | CSASWELGAFF
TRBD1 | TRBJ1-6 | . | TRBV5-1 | TGCGCCAGCAGGAATCCTGGACAGGGGAATTCACCCCTCCACTTT | CASRNPGQGNSPLHF
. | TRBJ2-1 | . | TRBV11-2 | TGTGCCAGCAGCTATCTAGCGAACAATGAGCAGTTCTTC | CASSYLANNEQFF
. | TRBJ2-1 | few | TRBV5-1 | TGCGCCAGCAGCTTGAGCCTTGCTTACTACAATGAGCAGTTCTTC | CASSLSLAYYNEQFF
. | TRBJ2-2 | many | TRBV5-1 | TGCGCCAGCAGCCCGGGACAGAACACCGGGGAGCTGTTTTTT | CASSPGQNTGELFF
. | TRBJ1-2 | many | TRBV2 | TGTGCCACCCAAGGTGGGGGCTACTATGGCTACACCTTC | CATQGGGYYGYTF
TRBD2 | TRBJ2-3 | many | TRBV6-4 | TGTGCCAGCAGTGACTCGAGCGGGGGGGCAGATACGCAGTATTTT | CASSDSSGGADTQYF
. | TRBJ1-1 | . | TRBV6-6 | TGTGCCAGCAGTTGGGGGGGCGTGGGGACTGAAGCTTTCTTT | CASSWGGVGTEAFF
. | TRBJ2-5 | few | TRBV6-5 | TGTGCCAGCAGTTCCACGGCCGGGACGGCGCAAGAGACCCAGTACTTC | CASSSTAGTAQETQYF
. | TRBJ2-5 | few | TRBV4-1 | TGCGCCAGCAGCCAACCGTACCAAGAGACCCAGTACTTC | CASSQPYQETQYF
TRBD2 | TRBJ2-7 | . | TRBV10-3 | TGTGCCATCAGTGATGTTGGAAGCGGGGGGGCTTGGGAGCAGTACTTC | CAISDVGSGGAWEQYF
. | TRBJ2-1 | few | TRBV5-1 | TGCGCCAGCAGACCTCCAGGGGCCCCGTACAATGAGCAGTTCTTC | CASRPPGAPYNEQFF
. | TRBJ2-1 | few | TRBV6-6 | TGTGCCAGCAGTTACTCGGTACAGGGCCACTACAATGAGCAGTTCTTC | CASSYSVQGHYNEQFF
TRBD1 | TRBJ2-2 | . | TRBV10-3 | TGTGCCATCAGTCAGAGGGACAGGGGTCAAGGTGCCGGGGAGCTGTTTTTT | CAISQRDRGQGAGELFF
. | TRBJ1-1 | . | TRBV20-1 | TGCAGTGCCCCACCCCACCAGAACACTGAAGCTTTCTTT | CSAPPHQNTEAFF
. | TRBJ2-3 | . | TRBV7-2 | TGTGCCAGCAGCTTAGTTCCTAGAAGCACAGATACGCAGTATTTT | CASSLVPRSTDTQYF
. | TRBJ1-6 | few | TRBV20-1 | TGCAGTGGATTCGGGGGTAATTCACCCCTCCACTTT | CSGFGGNSPLHF
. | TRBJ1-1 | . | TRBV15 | TGTGCCACCAGCAGAGTTAGGGAATTCACTGAAGCTTTCTTT | CATSRVREFTEAFF
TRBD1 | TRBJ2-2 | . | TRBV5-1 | TGCGCCAGCAGCTTGGGGACAGGTTCTTCGGACACCGGGGAGCTGTTTTTT | CASSLGTGSSDTGELFF
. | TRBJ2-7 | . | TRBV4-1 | TGCGCCAGCAGCCCACGGGAGAGCGGATCCTACGAGCAGTACTTC | CASSPRESGSYEQYF
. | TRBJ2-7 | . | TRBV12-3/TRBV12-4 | TGTGCCAGCAGTTCCACCGAAAGCTCCTACGAGCAGTACTTC | CASSSTESSYEQYF
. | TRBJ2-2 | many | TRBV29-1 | TGCAGCGTTGGCCAGCCATCGAACACCGGGGAGCTGTTTTTT | CSVGQPSNTGELFF
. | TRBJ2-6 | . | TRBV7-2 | TGTGCCAGCAGCTACAGGGTAGCTGGGGCCAACGTCCTGACTTTC | CASSYRVAGANVLTF
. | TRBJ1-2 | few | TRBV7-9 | TGTGCCAGCAGCTTAGCGCGGGGGAACTATGGCTACACCTTC | CASSLARGNYGYTF
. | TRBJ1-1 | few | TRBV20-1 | TGCAGTGCTCTGACTGATTACACTGAAGCTTTCTTT | CSALTDYTEAFF
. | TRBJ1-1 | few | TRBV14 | TGTGCCAGCAGCCGACGACTTGGGAACACTGAAGCTTTCTTT | CASSRRLGNTEAFF
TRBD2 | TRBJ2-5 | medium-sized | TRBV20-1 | TGCAGTGCTAGAGGGGGGCTAGCGGGGAGCCAAGAGACCCAGTACTTC | CSARGGLAGSQETQYF
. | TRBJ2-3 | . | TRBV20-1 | TGCTCCCGGGGCCCTGCGGCCTTTGATACGCAGTATTTT | CSRGPAAFDTQYF
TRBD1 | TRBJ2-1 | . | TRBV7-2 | TGTGCCAGCAGCTCGACAGGGCCCTCCTACAATGAGCAGTTCTTC | CASSSTGPSYNEQFF
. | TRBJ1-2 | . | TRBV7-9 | TGTGCCAGCAGCTTAGAGCATCGGGCTGGCTACACCTTC | CASSLEHRAGYTF
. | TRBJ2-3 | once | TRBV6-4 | TGTGCCAGCAGCGCCCACGGGAGAGATACGCAGTATTTT | CASSAHGRDTQYF
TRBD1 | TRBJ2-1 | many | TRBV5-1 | TGCGCCAGCAGCTTGCAGGGGGCTATCTCCTACAATGAGCAGTTCTTC | CASSLQGAISYNEQFF
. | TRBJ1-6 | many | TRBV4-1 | TGCGCCAGCAGCCAAGAGGTGACAGGAGATTCACCCCTCCACTTT | CASSQEVTGDSPLHF
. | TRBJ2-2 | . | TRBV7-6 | TGTGCCAGCAGCACAACCGGTGGAGGGAGCCTGGGGACCGGGGAGCTGTTTTTT | CASSTTGGGSLGTGELFF
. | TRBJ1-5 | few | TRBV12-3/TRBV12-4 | TGTGCCAGCAGTTTAAGGGTGGCCGATCAGCCCCAGCATTTT | CASSLRVADQPQHF
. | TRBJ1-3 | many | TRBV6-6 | TGTGCCAGCAGGGGGGACACCTCTGGAAACACCATATATTTT | CASRGDTSGNTIYF
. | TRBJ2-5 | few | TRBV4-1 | TGCGCCAGCAGCCAAGACCCCTCAGGGAACCAAGAGACCCAGTACTTC | CASSQDPSGNQETQYF
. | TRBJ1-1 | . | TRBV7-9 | TGTGCCAGCAGCTTGAGGGGTCAGGACACTGAAGCTTTCTTT | CASSLRGQDTEAFF
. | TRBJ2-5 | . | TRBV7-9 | TGTGCCAGCAGCGTTATGAGTGAAGGAGCCCAAGAGACCCAGTACTTC | CASSVMSEGAQETQYF
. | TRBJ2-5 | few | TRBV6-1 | TGTGCCAGCAGTGAGGGCCCGAACGGAGAGACCCAGTACTTC | CASSEGPNGETQYF
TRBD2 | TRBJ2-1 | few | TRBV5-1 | TGCGCCAGCAGCCTGAGGACTAGCGGGGGTGTTGAGCAGTTCTTC | CASSLRTSGGVEQFF
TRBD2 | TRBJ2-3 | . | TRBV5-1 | TGCGCCAGCAGACCTCTAGCGGGGAGCACAGATACGCAGTATTTT | CASRPLAGSTDTQYF
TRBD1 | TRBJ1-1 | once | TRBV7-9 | TGTGCCAGCAGCTTAGCGTCGACAGGGGAGGGGAACACTGAAGCTTTCTTT | CASSLASTGEGNTEAFF
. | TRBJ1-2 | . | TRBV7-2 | TGTGCCAGCAGCACGAGAAGGGACTACACCTTC | CASSTRRDYTF
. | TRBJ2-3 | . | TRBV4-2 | TGTGCCAGCAGCCAAGGACTGACTAGGAAAGTTAGCACAGATACGCAGTATTTT | CASSQGLTRKVSTDTQYF
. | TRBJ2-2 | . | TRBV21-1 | TGTGCCAGCAGCAAATGCCCCCCCACTAGCGGGGGGCCCAACGGGGAGCTGTTTTTT | CASSKCPPTSGGPNGELFF
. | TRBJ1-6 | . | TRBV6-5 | TGTGCCAGCAGGGCCCGACAAGTCTCACCCCTCCACTTT | CASRARQVSPLHF
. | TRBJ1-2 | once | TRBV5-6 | TGTGCCAGCAGCTCCACGGGGCCCAACTATGGCTACACCTTC | CASSSTGPNYGYTF
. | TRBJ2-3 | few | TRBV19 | TGTGCCAGTAAGAAGGACCGTGGGACAGATACGCAGTATTTT | CASKKDRGTDTQYF
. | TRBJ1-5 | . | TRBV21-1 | TGTGCCAGCAGCAAAGAGCCAAGGGTCTTTCAGCCCCAGCATTTT | CASSKEPRVFQPQHF
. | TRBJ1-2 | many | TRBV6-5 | TGTGCCAGCAGTTACTCGACAGCGGCGTGGAGCTATGGCTACACCTTC | CASSYSTAAWSYGYTF
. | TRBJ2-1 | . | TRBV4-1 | TGCGCCAGCAGCCAAGAGGAGGCTGGAGAGCAGTTCTTC | CASSQEEAGEQFF
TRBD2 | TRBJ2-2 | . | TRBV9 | TGTGCCAGCAGCTCGAGGACTAGCGGGGCGAGGAACACCGGGGAGCTGTTTTTT | CASSSRTSGARNTGELFF
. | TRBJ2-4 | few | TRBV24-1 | TGTGCCACCAGTGACCCCAAGGGGGTCGGGGACATTCAGTACTTC | CATSDPKGVGDIQYF
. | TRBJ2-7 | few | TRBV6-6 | TGTGCCAGCAGTCACCTGAACGAGCAGTACTTC | CASSHLNEQYF